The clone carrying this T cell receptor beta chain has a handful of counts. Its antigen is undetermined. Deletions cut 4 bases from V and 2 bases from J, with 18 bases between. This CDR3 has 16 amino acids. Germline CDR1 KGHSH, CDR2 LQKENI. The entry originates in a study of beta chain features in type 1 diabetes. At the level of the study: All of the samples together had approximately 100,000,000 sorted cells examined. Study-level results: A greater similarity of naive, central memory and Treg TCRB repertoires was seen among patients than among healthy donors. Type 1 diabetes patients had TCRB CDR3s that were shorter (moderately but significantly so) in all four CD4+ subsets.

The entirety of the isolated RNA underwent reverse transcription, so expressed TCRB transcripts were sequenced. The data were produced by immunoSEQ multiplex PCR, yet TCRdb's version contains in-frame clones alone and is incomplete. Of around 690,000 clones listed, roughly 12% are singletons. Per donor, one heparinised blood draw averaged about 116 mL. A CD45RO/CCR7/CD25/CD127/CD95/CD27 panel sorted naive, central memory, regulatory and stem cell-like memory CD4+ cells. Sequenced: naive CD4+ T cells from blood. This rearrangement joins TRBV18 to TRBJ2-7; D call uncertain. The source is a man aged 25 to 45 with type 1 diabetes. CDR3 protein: CASSQTGSPRPYEQYF. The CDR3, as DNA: TGTGCCAGCTCACAAACCGGGTCCCCTCGCCCCTACGAGCAGTACTTC.